The entry below describes one T cell receptor (beta chain). Its antigen is currently not known. No much larger clonotype is one base removed from it; base qualities were not supplied. The CDR3 regions of human TCRbeta chains were analyzed by immunosequencing. For the original study's pipeline: Repertoire TCRs were checked for matches against a reference library of SARS-CoV-2-specific TCRs that had been generated using the MIRA antigen-specificity platform. Breadth was defined as the fraction of unique TCRs that were SARS-CoV-2-associated. Depth was defined as the fraction of total T cells that were SARS-CoV-2-associated. Using the MIRA data, every spike-specific TCR was mapped to the spike region that the TCR reacted to and assigned to either a CD4 or a CD8 class. Log10-transformed breadth and depth values were compared by one-way ANOVA with Sidak's multiple comparisons tests. TCRdb carries this immuneACCESS record with in-frame sequences only. Its versions omit some clonotypes, under half of them owing to an unresolved V gene in the studies checked, with the rest unexplained. D and trimming come from the DNA, and the V and J calls and clone size come from that table. This sample lists approximately 84,000 clones; 89% were detected once. The ten largest clones capture 2% to 2.5% of the sample.

Interpreted using the paper, the time point label stands for: baseline before first vaccination. Samples from vaccinated people were obtained from the UK trials COV001 and COV002, which included a single-blind randomized controlled phase 2/3 trial of AZD1222 (ChAdOx1 nCoV-19) in healthy adults. For TCRbeta chain sequencing, PBMC samples from trial participants were taken at day 0 and at day 28 after the second dose. The germline V gene supplies CDR1 SGDLS and CDR2 YYNGEE. Counted from cysteine to phenylalanine, this CDR3 has 14 amino acids. Only the CDR3 part of the read is kept: 42 bases, read in frame from the first base. V loses 0 bases, J loses 6 bases, and the germline ends lie 12 bases apart. The entry originates in a study of T cell responses to AZD1222 COVID-19 vaccine (dated by TCRdb to 2020 to 2023). About the investigation overall: AZD1222 recipients whose second dose came at about 4 weeks and those whose second dose came at about 12 weeks were combined into one group, since spike-specific TCR depth and breadth did not differ between the two schedules. TCR sequencing covered some 240 trial participants: about 210 given two doses of AZD1222 and 26 given two doses of MenACWY control vaccine. Trial participants were enrolled by age into subgroups of 18-55, 56-69 and 70-plus years, and around 140, 26 and 57 TCR-sequenced participants, respectively, were included in these subgroups. What the authors observed across the whole study: Epitopes outside the regions mutated in the B.1.351 and B.1.1.7 variants were reportedly recognized by nearly half of the unique spike-specific TCRs. The 56-69-year group was small, and its depth increase did not reach significance, likely because of low power. Because no day 14 peak-response samples were available, repertoires were characterized only after the peak T cell response. CD4 TCRs associated with the vaccine covered the entire spike protein, and the dominant responses were in regions 160-218 and 743-854. After two AZD1222 doses, both the breadth and the depth of spike-specific TCRs were significantly higher than at day 0 and than in MenACWY recipients. Conclusions about previously exposed vaccinees are limited, since just a handful of AZD1222 recipients were seropositive for SARS-CoV-2 at baseline. Participants were mostly white British, with more females than males. The authors suggested clonal diversity may have been underestimated.

The clonotype comes from an adult in good health. The material was peripheral blood, obtained on day 0 of AZD1222 vaccination. The chain was built from TRBV9 and TRBJ1-2; the D region possibly corresponds to TRBD1 (6 bases align). The CDR3 protein: CASSVGQAWDGYTF. The DNA sequence is as follows: TGTGCCAGCAGCGTAGGACAGGCTTGGGATGGCTACACCTTC.